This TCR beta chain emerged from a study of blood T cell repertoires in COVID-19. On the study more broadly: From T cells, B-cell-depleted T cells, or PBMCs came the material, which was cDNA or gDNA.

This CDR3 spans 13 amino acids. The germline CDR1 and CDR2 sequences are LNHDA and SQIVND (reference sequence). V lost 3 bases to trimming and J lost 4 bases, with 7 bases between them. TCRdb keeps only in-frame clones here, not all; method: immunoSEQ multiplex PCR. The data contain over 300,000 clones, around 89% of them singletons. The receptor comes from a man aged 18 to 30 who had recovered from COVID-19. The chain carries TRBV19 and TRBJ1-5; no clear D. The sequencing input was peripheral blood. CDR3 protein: CASSIWQNQPQHF. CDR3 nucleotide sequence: TGTGCCAGTAGTATTTGGCAGAATCAGCCCCAGCATTTT.